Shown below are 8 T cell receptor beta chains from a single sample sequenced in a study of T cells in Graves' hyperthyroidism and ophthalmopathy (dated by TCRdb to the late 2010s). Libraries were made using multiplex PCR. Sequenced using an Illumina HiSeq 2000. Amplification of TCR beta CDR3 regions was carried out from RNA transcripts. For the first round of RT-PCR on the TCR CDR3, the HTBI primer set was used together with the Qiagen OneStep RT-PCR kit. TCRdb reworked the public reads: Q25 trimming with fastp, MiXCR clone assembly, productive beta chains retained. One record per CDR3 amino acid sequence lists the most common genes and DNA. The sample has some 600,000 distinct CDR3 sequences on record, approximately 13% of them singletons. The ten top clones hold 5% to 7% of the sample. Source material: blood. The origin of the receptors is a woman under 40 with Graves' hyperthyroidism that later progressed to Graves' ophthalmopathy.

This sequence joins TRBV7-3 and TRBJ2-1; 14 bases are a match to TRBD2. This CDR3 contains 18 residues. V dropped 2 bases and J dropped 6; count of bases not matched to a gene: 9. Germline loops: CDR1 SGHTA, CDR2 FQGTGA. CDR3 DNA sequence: TGTGCCAGCAGCTTAGTTAGGACTAGCGGGAGGTCCCCCAATGAGCAGTTCTTC. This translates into CASSLVRTSGRSPNEQFF.

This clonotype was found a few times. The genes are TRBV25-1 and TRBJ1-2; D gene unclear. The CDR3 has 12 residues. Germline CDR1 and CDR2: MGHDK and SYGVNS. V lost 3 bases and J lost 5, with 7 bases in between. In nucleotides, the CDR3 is TGTGCCAGCAGTGATTCGGGGTATGGCTACACCTTC. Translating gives CASSDSGYGYTF.

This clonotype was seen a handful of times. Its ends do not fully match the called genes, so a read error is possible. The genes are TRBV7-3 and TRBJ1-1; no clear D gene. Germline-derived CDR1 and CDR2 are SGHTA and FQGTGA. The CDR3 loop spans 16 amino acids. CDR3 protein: CASGLTTVGYSTEAFF. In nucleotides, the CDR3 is TGTGCCAGCGGCTTAACGACCGTGGGGTACTCCACTGAAGCTTTCTTT.

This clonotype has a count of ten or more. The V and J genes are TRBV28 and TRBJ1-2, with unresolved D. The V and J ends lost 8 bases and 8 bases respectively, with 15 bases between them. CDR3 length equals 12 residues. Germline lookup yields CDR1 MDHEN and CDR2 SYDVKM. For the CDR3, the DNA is TGTGCCAGCCGAGGGCCGGTAAACGGCTACACCTTC. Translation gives CASRGPVNGYTF.

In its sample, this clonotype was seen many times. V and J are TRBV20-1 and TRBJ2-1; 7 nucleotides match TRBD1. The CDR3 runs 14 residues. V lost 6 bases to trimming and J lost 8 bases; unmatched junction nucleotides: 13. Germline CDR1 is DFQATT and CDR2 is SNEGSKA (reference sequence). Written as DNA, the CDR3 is TGCAGTGCCTCTCGGACAGGAGATCACTATGAGCAGTTCTTC. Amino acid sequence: CSASRTGDHYEQFF.

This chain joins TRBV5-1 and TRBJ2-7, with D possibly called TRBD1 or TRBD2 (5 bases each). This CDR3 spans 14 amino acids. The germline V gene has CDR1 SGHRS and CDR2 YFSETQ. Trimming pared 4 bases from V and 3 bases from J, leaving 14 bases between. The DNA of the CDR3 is TGCGCCAGCAGCGGGGGAGTACCTAGCTACGAGCAGTACTTC. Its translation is CASSGGVPSYEQYF. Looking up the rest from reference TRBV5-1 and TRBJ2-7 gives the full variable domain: KAGVTQTPRYLIKTRGQQVTLSCSPISGHRSVSWYQQTPGQGLQFLFEYFSETQRNKGNFPGRFSGRQFSNSRSEMNVSTLELGDSALYLCASSGGVPSYEQYFGPGTRLTVT.

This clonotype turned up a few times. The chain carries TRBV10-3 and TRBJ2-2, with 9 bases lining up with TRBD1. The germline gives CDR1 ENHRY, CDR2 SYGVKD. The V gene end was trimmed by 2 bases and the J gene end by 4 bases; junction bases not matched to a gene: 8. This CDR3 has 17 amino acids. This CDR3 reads CAISEPDRGYPTGELFF. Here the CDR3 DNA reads TGTGCCATCAGTGAGCCGGACAGGGGCTATCCCACCGGGGAGCTGTTTTTT.

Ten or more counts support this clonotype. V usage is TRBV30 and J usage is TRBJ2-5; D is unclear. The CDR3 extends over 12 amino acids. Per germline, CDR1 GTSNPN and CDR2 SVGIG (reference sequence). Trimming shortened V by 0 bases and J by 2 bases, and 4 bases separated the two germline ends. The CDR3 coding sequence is TGTGCCTGGAGTGTAAATCAAGAGACCCAGTACTTC. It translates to CAWSVNQETQYF. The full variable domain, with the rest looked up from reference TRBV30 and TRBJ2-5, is SQTIHQWPATLVQPVGSPLSLECTVEGTSNPNLYWYRQAAGRGLQLLFYSVGIGQISSEVPQNLSASRPQDRQFILSSKKLLLSDSGFYLCAWSVNQETQYFGPGTRLLVL.